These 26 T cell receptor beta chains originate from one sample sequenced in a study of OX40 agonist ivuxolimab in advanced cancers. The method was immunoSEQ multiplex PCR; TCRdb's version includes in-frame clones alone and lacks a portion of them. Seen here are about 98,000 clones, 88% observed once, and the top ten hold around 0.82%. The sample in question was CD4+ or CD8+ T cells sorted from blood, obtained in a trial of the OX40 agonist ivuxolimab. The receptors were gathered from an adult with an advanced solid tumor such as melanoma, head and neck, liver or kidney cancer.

The CDR3 loop reads CASRLQDYSNQPQHF. The DNA of the CDR3 is TGTGCCAGTAGACTACAGGACTATAGCAATCAGCCCCAGCATTTT. The chain is built from TRBV19 and TRBJ1-5, with a tentative D call TRBD1 (5 bases). The CDR3 runs to 15 residues. The V end lost 6 bases, the J end lost 0 bases, and 12 bases lay between the germline ends. From germline, CDR1 is LNHDA and CDR2 SQIVND (reference sequence).

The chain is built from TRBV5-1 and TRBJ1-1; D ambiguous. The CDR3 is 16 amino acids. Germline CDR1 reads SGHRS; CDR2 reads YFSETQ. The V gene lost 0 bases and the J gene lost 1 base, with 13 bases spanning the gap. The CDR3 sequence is CASSLVGSQQNTEAFF. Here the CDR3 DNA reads TGCGCCAGCAGCTTGGTCGGGAGCCAGCAGAACACTGAAGCTTTCTTT. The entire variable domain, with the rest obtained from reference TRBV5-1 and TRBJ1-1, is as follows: KAGVTQTPRYLIKTRGQQVTLSCSPISGHRSVSWYQQTPGQGLQFLFEYFSETQRNKGNFPGRFSGRQFSNSRSEMNVSTLELGDSALYLCASSLVGSQQNTEAFFGQGTRLTVV.

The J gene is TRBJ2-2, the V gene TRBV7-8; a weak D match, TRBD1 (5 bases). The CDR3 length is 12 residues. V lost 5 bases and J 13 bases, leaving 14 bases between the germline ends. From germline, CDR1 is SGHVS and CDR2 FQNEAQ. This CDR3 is CASSAGQFVLFF. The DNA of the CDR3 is TGTGCCAGCAGCGCCGGACAATTTGTGCTGTTTTTT.

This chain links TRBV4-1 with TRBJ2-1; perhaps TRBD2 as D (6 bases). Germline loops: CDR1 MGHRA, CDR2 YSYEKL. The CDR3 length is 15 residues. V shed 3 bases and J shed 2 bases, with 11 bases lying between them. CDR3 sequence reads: CASSQTGLPYNEQFF. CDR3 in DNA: TGCGCCAGCAGCCAGACGGGACTGCCCTACAATGAGCAGTTCTTC.

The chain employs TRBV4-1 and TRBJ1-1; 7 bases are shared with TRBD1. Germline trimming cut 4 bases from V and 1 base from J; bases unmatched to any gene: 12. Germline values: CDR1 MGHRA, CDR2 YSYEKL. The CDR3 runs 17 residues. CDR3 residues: CASSRHLDGTENTEAFF. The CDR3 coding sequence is TGCGCCAGCAGCCGCCACCTGGACGGGACAGAGAACACTGAAGCTTTCTTT.

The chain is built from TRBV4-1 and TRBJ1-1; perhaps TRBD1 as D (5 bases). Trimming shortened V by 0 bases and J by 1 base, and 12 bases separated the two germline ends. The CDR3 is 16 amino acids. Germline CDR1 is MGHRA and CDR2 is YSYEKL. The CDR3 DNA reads TGCGCCAGCAGCCAAGAATCGAACAGGAGGAACACTGAAGCTTTCTTT. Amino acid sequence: CASSQESNRRNTEAFF.

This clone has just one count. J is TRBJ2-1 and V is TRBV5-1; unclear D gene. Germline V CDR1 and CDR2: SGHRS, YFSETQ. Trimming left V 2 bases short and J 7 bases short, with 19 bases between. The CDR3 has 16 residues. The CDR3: CASSFRIAALGNEQFF. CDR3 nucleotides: TGCGCCAGCAGCTTTAGAATAGCCGCGCTTGGGAATGAGCAGTTCTTC.

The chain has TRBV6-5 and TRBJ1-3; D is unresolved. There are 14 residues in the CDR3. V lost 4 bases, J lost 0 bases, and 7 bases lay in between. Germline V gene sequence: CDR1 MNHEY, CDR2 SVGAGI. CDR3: CASSSILSGNTIYF. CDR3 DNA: TGTGCCAGCAGTTCCATACTCTCTGGAAACACCATATATTTT.

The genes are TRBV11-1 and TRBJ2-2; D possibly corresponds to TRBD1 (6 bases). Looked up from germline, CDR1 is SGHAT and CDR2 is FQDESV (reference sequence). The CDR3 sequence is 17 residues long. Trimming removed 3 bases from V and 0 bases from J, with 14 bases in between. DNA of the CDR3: TGTGCCAGCAGCTTGGGGGCACAAAGCGCGAACACCGGGGAGCTGTTTTTT. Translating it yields CASSLGAQSANTGELFF.

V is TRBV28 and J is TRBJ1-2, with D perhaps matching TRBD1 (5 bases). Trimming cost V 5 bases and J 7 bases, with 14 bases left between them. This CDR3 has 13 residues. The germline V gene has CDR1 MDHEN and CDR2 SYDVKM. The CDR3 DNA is TGTGCCAGCAGTCTGATCCAGGGAACTGGCTACACCTTC. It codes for CASSLIQGTGYTF.

The CDR3 loop reads CSVEALRQGAIGAFF. For the CDR3, the DNA is TGCAGCGTTGAAGCGCTTCGGCAGGGGGCGATTGGAGCTTTCTTT. The V gene is TRBV29-1, the J gene TRBJ1-1; 8 bases align to TRBD1. This CDR3 contains 15 residues. The V gene's germline CDR1 is SQVTM and CDR2 ANQGSEA. V trimming: 1 base; J trimming: 10 bases; junction bases outside the gene matches: 14.

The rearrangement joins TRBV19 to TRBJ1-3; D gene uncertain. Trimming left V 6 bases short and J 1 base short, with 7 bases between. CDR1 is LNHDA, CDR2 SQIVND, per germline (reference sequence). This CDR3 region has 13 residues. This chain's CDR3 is CASSPQSGNTIYF. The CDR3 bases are TGTGCCAGTAGCCCACAGTCTGGAAACACCATATATTTT.

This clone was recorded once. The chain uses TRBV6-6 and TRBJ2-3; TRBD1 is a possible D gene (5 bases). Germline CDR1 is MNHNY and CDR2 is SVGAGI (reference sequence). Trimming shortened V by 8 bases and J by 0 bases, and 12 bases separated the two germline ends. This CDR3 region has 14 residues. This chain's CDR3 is CASSDSLSTDTQYF. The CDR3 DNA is TGTGCCAGCTCCGACAGCCTTAGCACAGATACGCAGTATTTT.

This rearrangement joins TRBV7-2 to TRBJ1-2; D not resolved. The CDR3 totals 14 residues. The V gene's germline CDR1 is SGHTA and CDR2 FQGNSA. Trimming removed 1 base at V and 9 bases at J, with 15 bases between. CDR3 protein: CASSLVEAPRSYTF. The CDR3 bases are TGTGCCAGCAGCTTAGTAGAGGCCCCCAGGAGCTACACCTTC.

The CDR3 loop reads CASSSRLTSNTGELFF. The CDR3, as DNA: TGTGCCAGCAGCTCCCGACTGACGTCGAACACCGGGGAGCTGTTTTTT. The chain has TRBV5-6 and TRBJ2-2; D is unclear. With 3 bases removed from V and 0 bases from J, the gap between germline ends came to 12 bases. The CDR3 has 16 amino acids. The germline gives CDR1 SGHDT, CDR2 YYEEEE.

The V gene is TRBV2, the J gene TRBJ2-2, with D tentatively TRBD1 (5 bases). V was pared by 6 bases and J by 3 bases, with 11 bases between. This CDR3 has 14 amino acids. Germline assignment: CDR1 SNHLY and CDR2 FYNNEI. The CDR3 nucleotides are TGTGCCAGCAGAATTCTAGGGGACACCGGGGAGCTGTTTTTT. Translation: CASRILGDTGELFF.

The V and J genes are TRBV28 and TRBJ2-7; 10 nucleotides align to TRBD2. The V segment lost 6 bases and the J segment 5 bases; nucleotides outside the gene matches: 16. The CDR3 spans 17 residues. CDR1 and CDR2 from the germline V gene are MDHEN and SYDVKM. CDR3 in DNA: TGTGCCAGCAGGCGCCCGAATAAGCGGGAGGGCCCGGACGAGCAGTACTTC. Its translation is CASRRPNKREGPDEQYF.

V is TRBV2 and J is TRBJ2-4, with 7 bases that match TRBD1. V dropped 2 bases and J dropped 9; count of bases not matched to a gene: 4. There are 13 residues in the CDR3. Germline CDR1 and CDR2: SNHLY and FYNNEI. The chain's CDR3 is CASSETRQGIQYF. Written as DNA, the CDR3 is TGTGCCAGCAGTGAAACCAGACAGGGCATTCAGTACTTC.

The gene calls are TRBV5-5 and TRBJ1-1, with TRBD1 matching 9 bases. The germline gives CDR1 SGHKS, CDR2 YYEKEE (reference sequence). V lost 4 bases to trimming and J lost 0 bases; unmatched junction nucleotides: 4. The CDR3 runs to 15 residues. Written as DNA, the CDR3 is TGTGCCAGCAGCCTACAGGGGGCCGTGAACACTGAAGCTTTCTTT. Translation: CASSLQGAVNTEAFF.

The CDR3 reads CASPGAGGGTGELFF. In nucleotides, the CDR3 is TGTGCCAGCCCGGGAGCGGGAGGAGGAACCGGGGAGCTGTTTTTT. The chain uses TRBV7-9 and TRBJ2-2; TRBD2 aligns across 9 bases. Unmatched junction bases numbered 9, after V lost 8 bases and J lost 5 bases. CDR1 SEHNR and CDR2 FQNEAQ come from the germline V gene (reference sequence). CDR3 size: 15 residues.

CDR3 sequence (DNA): TGTGCCAGCAGCCCCGGGGGGCAGGGGGCGATTTATGAGCAGTTCTTC. It yields the protein CASSPGGQGAIYEQFF. V gene TRBV11-3 combines with J gene TRBJ2-1; D is possibly TRBD1 (8 bases). The ends were cut back, 5 bases at V and 8 bases at J, with 22 bases in the middle. CDR1 and CDR2 from the germline V gene are SGHNT and YENEEA. The CDR3 sequence is 16 residues long.

CDR3: CASSARGNTIYF. The CDR3 coding sequence is TGTGCCAGTAGTGCCCGAGGAAACACCATATATTTT. The genes are TRBV19 and TRBJ1-3; D remains unclear. The germline V gene encodes CDR1 LNHDA and CDR2 SQIVND (reference sequence). Trimming took off 5 bases at V and 4 bases at J, with 6 bases between the two ends. This CDR3 region has 12 residues.

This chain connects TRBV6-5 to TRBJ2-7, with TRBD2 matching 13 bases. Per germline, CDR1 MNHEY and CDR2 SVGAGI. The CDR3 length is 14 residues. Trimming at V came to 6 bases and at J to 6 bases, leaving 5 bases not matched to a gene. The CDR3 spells CASRPGLAGVEQYF. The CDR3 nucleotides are TGTGCCAGCAGGCCCGGACTAGCGGGAGTCGAGCAGTACTTC.

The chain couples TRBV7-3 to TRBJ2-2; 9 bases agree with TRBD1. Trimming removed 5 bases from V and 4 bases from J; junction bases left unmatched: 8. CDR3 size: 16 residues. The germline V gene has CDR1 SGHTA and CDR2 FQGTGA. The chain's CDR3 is CASSAPGQGRTGELFF. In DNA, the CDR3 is TGTGCCAGCAGCGCGCCGGGACAGGGACGCACCGGGGAGCTGTTTTTT.

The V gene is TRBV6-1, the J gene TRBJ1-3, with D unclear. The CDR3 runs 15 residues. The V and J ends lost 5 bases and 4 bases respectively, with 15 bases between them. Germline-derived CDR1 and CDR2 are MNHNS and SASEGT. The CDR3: CASSPIPNAGNTIYF. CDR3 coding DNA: TGTGCCAGCAGTCCAATACCTAACGCGGGAAACACCATATATTTT.

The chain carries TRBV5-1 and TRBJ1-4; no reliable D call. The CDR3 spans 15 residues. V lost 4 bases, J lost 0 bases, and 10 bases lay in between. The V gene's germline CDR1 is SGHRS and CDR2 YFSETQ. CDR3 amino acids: CASSLFYPTNEKLFF. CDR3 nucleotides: TGCGCCAGCAGCCTATTTTACCCAACTAATGAAAAACTGTTTTTT.